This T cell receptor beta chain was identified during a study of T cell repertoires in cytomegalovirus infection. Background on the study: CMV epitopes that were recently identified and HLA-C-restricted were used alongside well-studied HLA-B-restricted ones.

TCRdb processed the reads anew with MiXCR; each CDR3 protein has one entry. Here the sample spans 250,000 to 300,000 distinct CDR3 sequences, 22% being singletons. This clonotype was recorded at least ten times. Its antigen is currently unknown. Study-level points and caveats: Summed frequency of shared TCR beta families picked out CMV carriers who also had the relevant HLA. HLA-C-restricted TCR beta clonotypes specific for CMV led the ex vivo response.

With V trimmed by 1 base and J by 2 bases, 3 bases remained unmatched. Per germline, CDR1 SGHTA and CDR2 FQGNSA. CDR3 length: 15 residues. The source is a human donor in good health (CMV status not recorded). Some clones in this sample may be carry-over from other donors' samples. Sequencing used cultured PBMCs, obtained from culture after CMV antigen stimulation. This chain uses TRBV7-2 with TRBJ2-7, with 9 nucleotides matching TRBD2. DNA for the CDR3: TGTGCCAGCAGCTTAGAGGCTAGCGGGACCTACGAGCAGTACGTC. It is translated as CASSLEASGTYEQYV.